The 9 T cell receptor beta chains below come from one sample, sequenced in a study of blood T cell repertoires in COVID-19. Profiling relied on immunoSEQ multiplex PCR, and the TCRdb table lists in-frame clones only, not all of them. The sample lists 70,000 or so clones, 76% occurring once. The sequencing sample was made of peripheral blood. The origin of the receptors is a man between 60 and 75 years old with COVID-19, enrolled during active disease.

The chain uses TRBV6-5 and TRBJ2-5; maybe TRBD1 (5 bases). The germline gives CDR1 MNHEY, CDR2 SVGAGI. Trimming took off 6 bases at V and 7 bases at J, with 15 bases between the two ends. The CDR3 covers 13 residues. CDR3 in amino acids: CASSPQITGTQYF. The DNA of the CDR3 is TGTGCCAGCAGCCCCCAAATAACAGGGACCCAGTACTTC.

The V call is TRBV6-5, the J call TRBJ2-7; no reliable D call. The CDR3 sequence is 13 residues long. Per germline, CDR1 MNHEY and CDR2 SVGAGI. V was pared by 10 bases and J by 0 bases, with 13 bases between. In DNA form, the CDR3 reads TGTGCCAACTCGACTCCCTACTCCTACGAGCAGTACTTC. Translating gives CANSTPYSYEQYF.

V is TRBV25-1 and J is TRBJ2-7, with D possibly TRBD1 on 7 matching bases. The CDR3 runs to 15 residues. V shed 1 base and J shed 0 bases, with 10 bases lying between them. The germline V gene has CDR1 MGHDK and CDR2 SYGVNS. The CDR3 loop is CASSEWRDSSYEQYF. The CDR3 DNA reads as TGTGCCAGCAGTGAATGGAGGGACAGCTCCTACGAGCAGTACTTC.

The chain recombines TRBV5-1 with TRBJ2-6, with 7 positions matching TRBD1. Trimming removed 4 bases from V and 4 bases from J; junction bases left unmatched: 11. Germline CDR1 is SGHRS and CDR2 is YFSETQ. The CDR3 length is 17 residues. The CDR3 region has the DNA TGCGCCAGCAGCCGCGACAGGGTGGGGTTCGGGGCCAACGTCCTGACTTTC. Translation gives CASSRDRVGFGANVLTF.

CDR3 in DNA: TGTGCCAGCAGCCAGGGACTAGCGGGGGGGCGGGAGACCCAGTACTTC. Protein product: CASSQGLAGGRETQYF. The chain uses TRBV3-1 (or the pseudogene TRBV3-2) and TRBJ2-5; 16 bases line up with TRBD2. Germline values: CDR1 LGHDT, CDR2 YNNKEL (reference sequence). V gave up 3 bases and J gave up 5 bases; unmatched junction bases: 3. The CDR3 is 16 residues long.

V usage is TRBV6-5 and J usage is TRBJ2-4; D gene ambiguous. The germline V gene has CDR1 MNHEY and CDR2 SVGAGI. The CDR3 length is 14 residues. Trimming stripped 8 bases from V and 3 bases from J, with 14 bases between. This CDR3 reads CASRPQVGKNIQYF. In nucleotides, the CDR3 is TGTGCCAGCCGACCGCAGGTCGGCAAAAACATTCAGTACTTC.

CDR3: CASSLIESYGYTF. The CDR3 DNA follows: TGTGCCAGCAGCCTTATTGAGTCCTATGGCTACACCTTC. This rearrangement joins TRBV14 to TRBJ1-2, with D unclear. CDR1 and CDR2 from the germline V gene are SGHDN and FVKESK. Trimming removed 4 bases from V and 4 bases from J, with 10 bases in between. CDR3 length: 13 amino acids.

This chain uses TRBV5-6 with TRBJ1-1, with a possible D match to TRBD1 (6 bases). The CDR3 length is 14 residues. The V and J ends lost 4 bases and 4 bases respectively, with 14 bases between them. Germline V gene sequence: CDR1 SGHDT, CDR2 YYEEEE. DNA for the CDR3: TGTGCCAGCAGCGCAATACAGGGAAGCACTGAAGCTTTCTTT. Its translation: CASSAIQGSTEAFF.

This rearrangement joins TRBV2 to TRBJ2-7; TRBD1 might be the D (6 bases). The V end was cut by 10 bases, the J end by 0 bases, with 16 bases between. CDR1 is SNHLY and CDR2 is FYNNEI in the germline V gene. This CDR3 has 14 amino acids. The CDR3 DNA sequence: TGTGCCATGAGCCCTCAGGGGAGCTCCTACGAGCAGTACTTC. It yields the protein CAMSPQGSSYEQYF.